The 21 T cell receptor beta chains presented below share a single source sample, sequenced in a study of vaccination and CD4 T cells after COVID-19. No antigens are known for them. The Oncomine TCR Beta short-read assay was what sequenced the DNA obtained from cultured CD4+ T cells. TCRdb fed the PCR reads into MiXCR, producing one record per CDR3 protein. This table holds more than 9,000 distinct CDR3 sequences, roughly 57% found once. Noted treatment: roughly 10-day PBMC culture with coronavirus spike peptide pools or control peptides (ViraFEST assay). The material sequenced was CD4+ T cells from blood, cultured in vitro. These receptors originate from a human donor who had recovered from COVID-19.

In this sample, this clonotype turned up a few times. The J gene is TRBJ1-2, the V gene TRBV27, with D unclear. The V and J ends lost 6 bases and 2 bases respectively, with 4 bases between them. The CDR3 covers 11 residues. From germline, CDR1 is MNHEY and CDR2 SMNVEV (reference sequence). Written as DNA, the CDR3 is TGTGCCAGCAGGGACAACTATGGCTACACCTTC. It is translated as CASRDNYGYTF.

The chain uses TRBV20-1 and TRBJ1-2; D is perhaps TRBD1 (5 bases). Trimming removed 5 bases from V and 3 bases from J, with 13 bases in between. From germline, CDR1 is DFQATT and CDR2 SNEGSKA (reference sequence). There are 13 residues in the CDR3. This CDR3 is CSARRVLDYGYTF. The DNA for the CDR3 is TGCAGTGCTCGCAGGGTTTTGGACTATGGCTACACCTTC.

The gene calls are TRBV28 and TRBJ1-6, with D possibly being TRBD1 (6 bases). The ends were cut back, 3 bases at V and 14 bases at J, with 20 bases in the middle. Germline V CDR1 and CDR2: MDHEN, SYDVKM. The CDR3 covers 15 residues. CDR3 sequence: CASSFRTVPLGALHF. The CDR3 DNA sequence: TGTGCCAGCAGTTTCCGGACAGTCCCGTTGGGAGCCCTCCACTTT.

This clonotype came up a few times. This rearrangement joins TRBV6-1 to TRBJ1-1; 8 bases match TRBD1. The CDR3 is 13 amino acids. Germline-derived CDR1 and CDR2 are MNHNS and SASEGT. The V and J ends lost 6 bases and 5 bases, in that order; junction bases with no gene match: 5. The DNA for the CDR3 is TGTGCCAGCAGCCCACAGGGGGGGACTGAAGCTTTCTTT. Its protein is CASSPQGGTEAFF.

This sequence joins TRBV28 and TRBJ1-4, with no clear D. V dropped 5 bases and J dropped 0 bases, with 10 bases sitting between them. The germline gives CDR1 MDHEN, CDR2 SYDVKM. The CDR3 contains 15 residues. The CDR3 nucleotides are TGTGCCAGCAGTCGTAGACTCTCAACTAATGAAAAACTGTTTTTT. Translating it yields CASSRRLSTNEKLFF.

The J gene is TRBJ2-7, the V gene TRBV18, with 7 bases identical to TRBD2. Germline values: CDR1 KGHSH, CDR2 LQKENI. This CDR3 comprises 11 residues. The ends lost 8 bases at V and 5 bases at J; junction bases unmatched: 3. Here the CDR3 DNA reads TGTGCCAGCAAACGGGGGGACGAGCAGTACTTC. Protein product: CASKRGDEQYF.

The V gene is TRBV15, the J gene TRBJ2-3, with TRBD1 as a possible D gene (6 bases). The CDR3 loop spans 17 amino acids. V shed 0 bases and J shed 5 bases, with 18 bases lying between them. In germline, CDR1 is LNHNV, CDR2 YYDKDF (reference sequence). The CDR3 DNA reads as TGTGCCACCAGCAGAGATCGGATGCAGGGGAGTGGAGATACGCAGTATTTT. Protein: CATSRDRMQGSGDTQYF.

The chain has TRBV25-1 and TRBJ2-7; 11 positions match TRBD2. V gave up 8 bases and J gave up 2 bases; unmatched junction bases: 5. Germline-derived CDR1 and CDR2 are MGHDK and SYGVNS. This CDR3 has 14 residues. CDR3 in amino acids: CASCSGRAPYEQYF. The CDR3 DNA reads TGTGCCAGCTGTAGCGGGAGGGCCCCCTACGAGCAGTACTTC.

This clonotype was observed once. The chain links TRBV20-1 to TRBJ2-5; D remains unclear. The CDR3 extends over 14 amino acids. From germline, CDR1 is DFQATT and CDR2 SNEGSKA (reference sequence). Trimming left V 6 bases short and J 2 bases short, with 16 bases between. CDR3 DNA sequence: TGCAGTGCCTTCGGGTTCGGCTTTCAAGAGACCCAGTACTTC. It translates to CSAFGFGFQETQYF.

This sequence joins TRBV2 and TRBJ1-2; a possible D gene is TRBD1 (6 bases). V dropped 7 bases and J dropped 2 bases, with 17 bases sitting between them. CDR1 SNHLY and CDR2 FYNNEI come from the germline V gene. The CDR3 totals 15 residues. The CDR3 is CASTFWGATNYGYTF. The CDR3 region has the DNA TGTGCCAGCACCTTTTGGGGGGCAACGAACTATGGCTACACCTTC.

V usage is TRBV20-1 and J usage is TRBJ2-1; D not resolved. The germline CDR1 and CDR2 sequences are DFQATT and SNEGSKA (reference sequence). This CDR3 is built from 13 residues. Trimming took 3 bases from V and 4 from J, leaving 10 bases between them. Here the CDR3 DNA reads TGCAGTGCTAGGAATTCCCTTTACAATGAGCAGTTCTTC. It encodes CSARNSLYNEQFF.

The chain uses TRBV19 and TRBJ1-5; the D is unclear. CDR1 is LNHDA, CDR2 SQIVND, per germline (reference sequence). V was shortened by 1 base and J by 6 bases, with 4 bases between the two germline ends. The CDR3 is 12 amino acids. The CDR3 reads CASSIGAQPQHF. The CDR3 DNA reads as TGTGCCAGTAGTATAGGAGCTCAGCCCCAGCATTTT.

Relative to its sample, this clonotype is medium-sized (0.01 to 0.1%). CDR3 DNA: TGCAGTGCTAACAAAGACAGTGGAAATAGCAATCAGCCCCAGCATTTT. Protein: CSANKDSGNSNQPQHF. The chain has TRBV20-1 and TRBJ1-5, with D maybe TRBD1 (5 bases). Germline V CDR1 and CDR2: DFQATT, SNEGSKA (reference sequence). CDR3 length: 16 amino acids. Between the trimmed V and J ends, which lost 4 bases and 0 bases, there was a span of 16 bases.

The rearrangement uses TRBV27 and TRBJ1-5, with D perhaps TRBD1 (6 bases). This CDR3 spans 18 amino acids. Trimming left V 2 bases short and J 0 bases short, with 17 bases between. Germline CDR1 is MNHEY and CDR2 is SMNVEV (reference sequence). The CDR3 DNA sequence: TGTGCCAGCAGTTTAATCCCAGGGGCAAGGATTAGCAATCAGCCCCAGCATTTT. Amino acid sequence: CASSLIPGARISNQPQHF.

This chain uses TRBV4-2 with TRBJ2-7; D unresolved. The V gene's germline CDR1 is LGHNA and CDR2 YNFKEQ. CDR3 length equals 13 residues. V was cut by 0 bases and J by 3 bases, with 6 bases left in between. CDR3 in DNA: TGTGCCAGCAGCCAAGAGGCCAGCTACGAGCAGTACTTC. It codes for CASSQEASYEQYF.

The genes are TRBV7-7 and TRBJ2-5; 9 bases align to TRBD2. The V gene end was trimmed by 5 bases and the J gene end by 7 bases; junction bases not matched to a gene: 2. The CDR3 length is 12 residues. Per the germline V gene, CDR1 is SSHAT and CDR2 is FNYEAQ (reference sequence). CDR3 loop: CASSVREGTQYF. The CDR3 nucleotides read TGTGCCAGCAGCGTGCGGGAGGGGACCCAGTACTTC.

This clonotype was counted a few times. The chain links TRBV7-8 to TRBJ2-3; D may be TRBD2 (5 bases). Germline-derived CDR1 and CDR2 are SGHVS and FQNEAQ. V lost 3 bases and J lost 0, with 10 bases in between. The CDR3 has 15 residues. The CDR3 is CASSFEGGSTDTQYF. The CDR3 bases are TGTGCCAGCAGCTTTGAGGGCGGGAGCACAGATACGCAGTATTTT.

This clonotype appeared once. J is TRBJ1-1 and V is TRBV7-3; D not certain. The CDR3 is 13 residues long. CDR1 is SGHTA and CDR2 is FQGTGA in the germline V gene. Trimming stripped 8 bases from V and 3 bases from J, with 13 bases between. The CDR3 DNA sequence: TGTGCCAGCTCCCCCAAATGGGACACTGAAGCTTTCTTT. It encodes CASSPKWDTEAFF. The full variable domain, rest sourced from reference TRBV7-3 and TRBJ1-1, is GAGVSQTPSNKVTEKGKYVELRCDPISGHTALYWYRQSLGQGPEFLIYFQGTGAADDSGLPNDRFFAVRPEGSVSTLKIQRTERGDSAVYLCASSPKWDTEAFFGQGTRLTVV.

This chain uses TRBV20-1 with TRBJ2-3, with unresolved D. The CDR3 spans 15 residues. Germline-derived CDR1 and CDR2 are DFQATT and SNEGSKA (reference sequence). V was trimmed by 3 bases and J by 0 bases, leaving 13 bases between them. The CDR3 sequence is CSASSRLTSTDTQYF. The CDR3 nucleotides are TGCAGTGCTAGTTCCCGCCTAACTAGCACAGATACGCAGTATTTT.

The rearrangement joins TRBV27 to TRBJ2-2; 8 nucleotides match TRBD2. Losses at the gene ends were 5 bases for V and 3 bases for J; bases not matched to a gene: 11. The CDR3 runs to 17 residues. Germline V gives CDR1 MNHEY, CDR2 SMNVEV (reference sequence). The CDR3: CASSVHYSGKYTGELFF. The CDR3 region has the DNA TGTGCCAGCAGTGTCCATTATAGCGGGAAGTACACCGGGGAGCTGTTTTTT.

This clonotype was recorded a few times. V is TRBV9 and J is TRBJ1-1; D call uncertain. This CDR3 spans 14 amino acids. Trimming pared 0 bases from V and 0 bases from J, leaving 6 bases between. Germline V gene data show CDR1 as SGDLS and CDR2 as YYNGEE. In DNA, the CDR3 is TGTGCCAGCAGCGTAGGACCGCTGAACACTGAAGCTTTCTTT. It yields the protein CASSVGPLNTEAFF.